This note documents a single TCR beta chain sequence. Its antigen is still unknown. This record comes from a study of response to subunit inactivated influenza vaccine. Findings and limits, study-wide: It was the authors' suggestion that each seasonal influenza vaccination recruits few new T cells.

Each CDR3 protein is one row after TCRdb ran MiXCR on the RT-PCR reads. Here the sample spans roughly 520,000 distinct CDR3 sequences, roughly 25% being singletons. The CDR3 is made up of 17 amino acids. Trimming removed 3 bases at V and 0 bases at J, with 15 bases between. The sequences come from CD4+ T cells sorted from PBMCs, collected 4 to 6 days after vaccination. This chain connects TRBV12-3 or TRBV12-4 to TRBJ1-5, with D hard to call. This TCR derives from a man in his fifties who received an inactivated influenza vaccine. CDR3 amino acids: CASSFEGTDNSNQPQHF. In DNA form, the CDR3 reads TGTGCCAGCAGTTTTGAGGGTACCGATAATAGCAATCAGCCCCAGCATTTT.